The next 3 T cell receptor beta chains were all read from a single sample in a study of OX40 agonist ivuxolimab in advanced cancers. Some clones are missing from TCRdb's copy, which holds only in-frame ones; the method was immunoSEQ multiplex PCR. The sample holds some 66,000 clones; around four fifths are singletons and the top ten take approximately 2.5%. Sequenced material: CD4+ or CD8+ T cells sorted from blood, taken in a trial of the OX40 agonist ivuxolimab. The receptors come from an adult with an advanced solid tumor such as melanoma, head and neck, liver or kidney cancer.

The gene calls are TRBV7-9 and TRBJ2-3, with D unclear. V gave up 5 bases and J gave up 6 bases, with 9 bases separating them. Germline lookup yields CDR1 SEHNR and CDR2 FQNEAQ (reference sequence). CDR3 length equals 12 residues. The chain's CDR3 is CASSPTGDTQYF. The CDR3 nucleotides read TGTGCCAGCAGCCCAACCGGGGATACGCAGTATTTT. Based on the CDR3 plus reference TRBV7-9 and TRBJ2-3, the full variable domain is DTGVSQNPRHKITKRGQNVTFRCDPISEHNRLYWYRQTLGQGPEFLTYFQNEAQLEKSRLLSDRFSAERPKGSFSTLEIQRTEQGDSAMYLCASSPTGDTQYFGPGTRLTVL.

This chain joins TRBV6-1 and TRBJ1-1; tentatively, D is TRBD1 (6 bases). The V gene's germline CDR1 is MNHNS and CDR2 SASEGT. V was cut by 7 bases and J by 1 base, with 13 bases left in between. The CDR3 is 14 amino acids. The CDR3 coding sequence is TGTGCCAGCATGCCGGGGGCCGGGAACACTGAAGCTTTCTTT. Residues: CASMPGAGNTEAFF.

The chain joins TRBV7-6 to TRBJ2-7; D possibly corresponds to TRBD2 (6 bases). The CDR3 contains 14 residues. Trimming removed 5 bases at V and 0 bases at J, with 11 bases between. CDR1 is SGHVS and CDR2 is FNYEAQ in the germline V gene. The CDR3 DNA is TGTGCCAGCAGCCTCCAGACTAGCTCCTACGAGCAGTACTTC. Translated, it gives CASSLQTSSYEQYF.